What follows are 23 T cell receptor beta chains derived from one specimen sequenced in a study of Graves' ophthalmopathy and Graves' hyperthyroidism. TCR beta CDR3 amplification used RNA transcripts. After a first-round RT-PCR with HTBI primers, a second-round multiplex PCR was run. TCRdb fed the multiplex PCR reads into MiXCR, producing one record per CDR3 protein. The sample lists more than 300,000 distinct CDR3 sequences, over 15% seen once, with roughly 7% in the top ten. The sample was peripheral blood. The source is a woman between 18 and 29 years old with stable Graves' hyperthyroidism.

This clonotype was seen ten or more times. The rearrangement links TRBV7-8 to TRBJ1-1, with 8 bases matching TRBD1. The CDR3 has 15 residues. The J segment lost 0 bases and the V segment lost 2 bases, leaving 2 bases of the junction unmatched. Germline V lookup: CDR1 SGHVS, CDR2 FQNEAQ. CDR3 DNA sequence: TGTGCCAGCAGCTTAATCAGGGGGCTGAACACTGAAGCTTTCTTT. Its translation: CASSLIRGLNTEAFF.

As for this clonotype: A much larger clone lies one base from this, so it may be a read error. The V call is TRBV6-5, the J call TRBJ2-7; D perhaps matches TRBD1 (6 bases). CDR1 is MNHEY and CDR2 is SVGAGI in the germline V gene. Between the trimmed V and J ends, which lost 4 bases and 3 bases, there was a span of 10 bases. This CDR3 comprises 13 residues. The CDR3 region is CASSSGDIYEQYF. In DNA form, the CDR3 reads TGTGCCAGCAGTTCCGGGGACATCTACGAGCAGTACTTC.

This clonotype has just a few counts. The chain is built from TRBV19 and TRBJ1-5; no firm D call. The CDR3 is made up of 16 amino acids. Trimming stripped 6 bases from V and 4 bases from J, with 19 bases between. The germline V gene encodes CDR1 LNHDA and CDR2 SQIVND (reference sequence). The CDR3 is CASRVETDRFNQPQHF. The CDR3 coding sequence is TGTGCCAGTAGGGTGGAGACTGACCGTTTTAATCAGCCCCAGCATTTT. Full variable domain (remainder filled in from reference TRBV19 and TRBJ1-5): DGGITQSPKYLFRKEGQNVTLSCEQNLNHDAMYWYRQDPGQGLRLIYYSQIVNDFQKGDIAEGYSVSREKKESFPLTVTSAQKNPTAFYLCASRVETDRFNQPQHFGDGTRLSIL.

This clonotype has ten or more counts. J is TRBJ1-5 and V is TRBV29-1; possible D gene TRBD1, 5 bases. The CDR3 is 13 residues long. Trimming left V 6 bases short and J 3 bases short, with 12 bases between. Germline-derived CDR1 and CDR2 are SQVTM and ANQGSEA. The CDR3 DNA follows: TGCAGCGTGAGGAAGGGGATCAATCAGCCCCAGCATTTT. As protein: CSVRKGINQPQHF.

The rearrangement uses TRBV29-1 and TRBJ2-2; the D gene could be TRBD1 or TRBD2 (5 bases each). Germline CDR1 SQVTM, CDR2 ANQGSEA. The V end lost 3 bases, the J end lost 1 base, and 9 bases lay between the germline ends. The CDR3 covers 14 residues. The CDR3 DNA reads as TGCAGCGTTGACCTGGGGGAGAACACCGGGGAGCTGTTTTTT. It translates to CSVDLGENTGELFF.

The table lists this clonotype with many counts. The chain links TRBV7-8 to TRBJ2-4; D is undetermined. The CDR3 contains 13 residues. V lost 5 bases to trimming and J lost 5 bases, with 10 bases between them. Germline CDR1 reads SGHVS; CDR2 reads FQNEAQ. DNA of the CDR3: TGTGCCAGCAGCCCATGGCATGAAAACATTCAGTACTTC. This translates into CASSPWHENIQYF.

The chain carries TRBV5-1 and TRBJ1-2; 8 bases are shared with TRBD1. The ends lost 2 bases at V and 3 bases at J; junction bases unmatched: 6. CDR1 SGHRS and CDR2 YFSETQ come from the germline V gene. The CDR3 is made up of 15 amino acids. The CDR3 DNA sequence: TGCGCCAGCAGCTTTGTGGACAGGGTGGACTATGGCTACACCTTC. As protein: CASSFVDRVDYGYTF.

The table lists this clonotype with many counts. The V and J genes are TRBV12-3 or TRBV12-4 and TRBJ2-5, with 7 nucleotides matching TRBD1. Trimming took 6 bases from V and 2 from J; bases not matched to a gene: 3. CDR3 length equals 13 residues. CDR3 DNA sequence: TGTGCCAGCAGCCGGACAGGACAAGAGACCCAGTACTTC. It specifies CASSRTGQETQYF.

In this sample, this clonotype turned up many times. This sequence joins TRBV29-1 and TRBJ1-1, with unresolved D. CDR3 length: 12 residues. The V and J ends lost 7 bases and 1 base respectively, with 10 bases between them. Per the germline V gene, CDR1 is SQVTM and CDR2 is ANQGSEA. CDR3 amino acids: CSGEDPNTEAFF. The CDR3, as DNA: TGCAGCGGGGAAGATCCGAACACTGAAGCTTTCTTT.

This clonotype has a count of ten or more. This chain connects TRBV27 to TRBJ2-2, with D maybe TRBD2 (5 bases). Trimming pared 6 bases from V and 6 bases from J, leaving 11 bases between. CDR1 and CDR2 (germline): MNHEY, SMNVEV (reference sequence). This CDR3 region has 13 residues. The CDR3 protein is CASSFRGPGELFF. The CDR3 DNA sequence: TGTGCCAGCAGCTTCCGAGGGCCCGGGGAGCTGTTTTTT.

This clonotype has a count of ten or more. The J gene is TRBJ2-7, the V gene TRBV27, with D possibly matching TRBD1 (6 bases). CDR1 is MNHEY, CDR2 SMNVEV, per germline (reference sequence). V was cut by 8 bases and J by 2 bases, with 19 bases left in between. The CDR3 loop spans 15 amino acids. The chain's CDR3 is CASALGERGTYEQYF. Written as DNA, the CDR3 is TGTGCCAGCGCCCTGGGGGAAAGGGGGACCTACGAGCAGTACTTC.

The chain couples TRBV13 to TRBJ2-5, with D possibly matching TRBD2 (5 bases). This CDR3 region has 14 residues. Trimming took 4 bases from V and 3 from J, leaving 12 bases between them. CDR1 PRHDT and CDR2 FYEKMQ come from the germline V gene (reference sequence). CDR3 sequence (DNA): TGTGCCAGCAGCTCAACGGGGTTAGAAGAGACCCAGTACTTC. This encodes CASSSTGLEETQYF.

This clonotype was counted at least ten times. As DNA, the CDR3 is TGTGCCAGCACCACTCTAGTCGGTGGGCCGGGTCAGCCCCAGCATTTT. Encoded protein: CASTTLVGGPGQPQHF. V usage is TRBV12-3 or TRBV12-4 and J usage is TRBJ1-5; the D is unclear. Trimming removed 7 bases from V and 6 bases from J, with 22 bases in between. The CDR3 sequence is 16 residues long.

There are many counts of this clonotype. V and J are TRBV11-3 and TRBJ2-7, with 8 bases aligning to TRBD1. The CDR3 spans 13 residues. The V gene's germline CDR1 is SGHNT and CDR2 YENEEA. The V segment lost 5 bases and the J segment 2 bases; nucleotides outside the gene matches: 2. In DNA form, the CDR3 reads TGTGCCAGCAGCGGACAGGGCACCTACGAGCAGTACTTC. Translating it yields CASSGQGTYEQYF.

This clonotype was picked up many times. The chain employs TRBV5-6 and TRBJ2-7, with D perhaps matching TRBD1 or TRBD2 (5 bases each). V was clipped by 4 bases and J by 3 bases, with 11 bases between them. The CDR3 is made up of 13 amino acids. Germline V gives CDR1 SGHDT, CDR2 YYEEEE. Here the CDR3 reads CASSPGRRYEQYF. The CDR3 nucleotides read TGTGCCAGCAGCCCGGGACGGCGCTACGAGCAGTACTTC.

This clonotype has at least ten counts. This sequence joins TRBV20-1 and TRBJ1-2; D perhaps matches TRBD1 (5 bases). CDR1 is DFQATT and CDR2 is SNEGSKA in the germline V gene (reference sequence). The length of the CDR3 is 14 residues. V was pared by 0 bases and J by 4 bases, with 12 bases between. The DNA for the CDR3 is TGCAGTGCTAGAGATCGGACATCCCGCTATGGCTACACCTTC. Amino acid sequence: CSARDRTSRYGYTF.

The CDR3 spells CASSYLRREIETQYF. The CDR3 DNA is TGTGCCAGCAGTTACTTGCGGCGCGAGATCGAGACCCAGTACTTC. The chain couples TRBV6-2 or TRBV6-3 to TRBJ2-5; no firm D call. The ends were cut back, 1 base at V and 5 bases at J, with 14 bases in the middle. Germline V gene data show CDR1 as MNHEY and CDR2 as SVGEGT. The CDR3 length is 15 residues.

This clonotype appeared many times. The chain carries TRBV14 and TRBJ1-2; D might be TRBD1 (6 bases). Trimming pared 2 bases from V and 1 base from J, leaving 11 bases between. Germline assignment: CDR1 SGHDN and CDR2 FVKESK. The CDR3 length is 15 residues. The CDR3 nucleotides read TGTGCCAGCAGCCAAAGCAGGGACAATAACTATGGCTACACCTTC. Amino acid sequence: CASSQSRDNNYGYTF.

This clonotype has at least ten counts. This rearrangement joins TRBV12-5 to TRBJ1-5, with 10 nucleotides matching TRBD1. CDR3 length: 17 amino acids. The trim removed 2 bases at V and 5 bases at J, leaving 9 bases unmatched. The germline V gene has CDR1 LGHNT and CDR2 FRNRAP. The CDR3 reads CASGLNRDRGGDQPQHF. The CDR3 DNA sequence: TGTGCTAGTGGTTTGAACCGGGACAGGGGTGGGGATCAGCCCCAGCATTTT.

The sample holds many counts of this clonotype. The chain uses TRBV6-1 and TRBJ1-5; tentative D call: TRBD1 (5 bases). Trimming shortened V by 4 bases and J by 9 bases, and 16 bases separated the two germline ends. Germline V gene lookup returns CDR1 MNHNS and CDR2 SASEGT. The CDR3 covers 14 residues. CDR3 region: CASSVTQGGRPQHF. CDR3 in DNA: TGTGCCAGCAGTGTCACCCAGGGAGGTAGGCCCCAGCATTTT.

This clonotype came up many times. The chain carries TRBV3-1 and TRBJ1-2, with TRBD1 identical over 8 bases. Germline-derived CDR1 and CDR2 are LGHDT and YNNKEL (reference sequence). Trimming at V came to 10 bases and at J to 8 bases, leaving 9 bases not matched to a gene. The length of the CDR3 is 12 residues. This chain's CDR3 is CATLRQGRGYTF. CDR3 DNA: TGTGCCACCTTGAGACAGGGGAGGGGCTACACCTTC.

In its sample, this clonotype was seen many times. This chain connects TRBV12-3 or TRBV12-4 to TRBJ2-7; 7 positions match TRBD2. The junction had 6 bases not matched to a gene; V was cut back by 4 bases and J by 6 bases. The CDR3 consists of 13 residues. The CDR3 nucleotides read TGTGCCAGCAGTTCCGCCGGGACTACCGAGCAGTACTTC. Protein: CASSSAGTTEQYF.

This clonotype was found once. The chain has TRBV11-2 and TRBJ2-7; unclear D gene. This CDR3 is 13 amino acids long. Germline V lookup: CDR1 SGHAT, CDR2 FQNNGV. Trimming removed 2 bases at V and 5 bases at J, with 10 bases between. CDR3 DNA: TGTGCCAGCAGCTTAAGGCCCTACGACGAGCAGTACTTC. Translated, it gives CASSLRPYDEQYF.